This T cell receptor beta chain emerged from a study of beta chain features in type 1 diabetes (dated by TCRdb to the late 2010s). With respect to the entire study: Mean age, gender distribution, total cell number and subset yield did not differ between patients and healthy donors. A total of 100 million to 140 million sorted cells were examined across all samples, and the number of cells per subset was strongly correlated with RNA yield. In the study, recently diagnosed type 1 diabetes patients and matched healthy donors were compared on the TCRB repertoires of their sorted circulating CD4+ T cell subsets. Regulatory and stem cell-like memory subsets were obtained from only 8 patients and roughly 8 healthy donors, while naive and central memory subsets were obtained from all 30 or so donors. Results the study describes overall, beyond this receptor: Only small numbers of individuals were included in the HLA sub-analyses, which left unresolved whether HLA type had any influence on TCRB rearrangement. Patients with type 1 diabetes made fewer insertions and deleted more nucleotides at VDJ recombination sites, implying thymic rearrangement abnormalities. Type 1 diabetes patients showed a moderate but significant shortening of TCRB CDR3 length in all four CD4+ subsets. Sequencing cDNA rather than genomic DNA could over-represent highly expressing activated cells, although activation and CD3 levels did not differ between groups. Naive, central memory and regulatory TCRB repertoires appeared more similar among patients than among healthy donors. PCR may preferentially amplify shorter templates, but because patient and control samples were amplified and corrected together, any resulting skew would affect both groups equally.

Each donor gave one peripheral blood draw, averaging approximately 110 mL, which was collected into heparinised tubes. A BD FACSAria II and a panel including CD45RO, CCR7, CD25, CD127, CD95 and CD27 were used to sort naive, central memory, regulatory and stem cell-like memory CD4+ T cells. Purity was above 95% for every sorted population. PBMCs were isolated right away by Lymphoprep density gradient centrifugation and were stained directly, without culture. So that batch effects would be minimized, each experiment stained and sorted samples in pairs, pairing one healthy donor with one patient. This clone was detected a few times. The specificity of this receptor is unknown. Base qualities were left out, and no much larger clone turns up one base away. Per the germline V gene, SGHDN is the CDR1 and FVKESK is the CDR2. At the junction V is shortened by 4 bases and J by 10 bases; bases outside the gene matches: 4. The cysteine opens and the phenylalanine closes a CDR3 of 13 amino acids. Only the CDR3 portion is preserved as DNA: 39 bases, with reading frame beginning at the first base.

All of the isolated RNA was reverse transcribed with the High Capacity cDNA Reverse Transcription Kit, so expressed TCRB transcripts were sequenced. Deep immunoSEQ sequencing was applied to naive, central memory and regulatory T cell samples, giving an average of about 3.4 million total reads per sample. After sorted cells were lysed in RLT buffer, RNA was extracted with DNase-treated RNeasy Micro or Mini kits, with the choice depending on cell number. Each cell subset was processed on its own to prevent cross-contamination, while patient and healthy donor samples were processed together. The immunoSEQ multiplex PCR was used to amplify TCRB sequences from cDNA, generating 87-bp fragments that spanned the CDR3 region. The amplicons were sequenced using the Illumina HiSeq platform. As for how the authors treated the data: Synthetic template baselines were used to correct PCR bias computationally, reads within Hamming distance 2 were collapsed, and singletons that could not be merged were discarded. Reads were aligned against IMGT to assign V, D and J genes, CDR3 length and insertions or deletions at six rearrangement sites. Clonotype counts were normalized to sorted cell number within each subset before computing true diversity and Gini coefficients with the tcR R package. Repertoire sharing was quantified using the overlap coefficient calculated on TCRB nucleotide sequences. The table was pulled from immuneACCESS by TCRdb, which kept in-frame rearrangements only. Such tables lose some clones; where checked, under half of the loss comes from unresolved V genes, and the rest has no known cause. The V and J calls and clone size are taken from that table; D and trimming were inferred from the DNA. Here the sample has more than 130,000 clones; about 7.1% occur a single time. More than 1.1% of the sample is in the top ten clones.

Recombination joined TRBV14 with TRBJ2-1, and 10 junctional nucleotides match TRBD1. The TCR was taken from a woman in her 30s in good health. Sequencing was carried out using central memory CD4+ T cells from blood. The sequence in DNA is TGTGCCAGCAGCCCCCGGACAGGGGGGGAGCAGTTCTTC. It encodes CASSPRTGGEQFF. Supplemented by the reference TRBV14 and TRBJ2-1 proteins around the CDR3, the complete variable domain is EAGVTQFPSHSVIEKGQTVTLRCDPISGHDNLYWYRRVMGKEIKFLLHFVKESKQDESGMPNNRFLAERTGGTYSTLKVQPAELEDSGVYFCASSPRTGGEQFFGPGTRLTVL.